This T cell receptor beta chain was sequenced in a study of post-analysis software for immune sequencing data. Study-wide results and limits: F measure grouped same-batch samples tightly together.

This clonotype was detected only once. What it binds is not known. The authors incorporated unique molecular identifiers into the TCR beta cDNA libraries. In TCRdb, the PCR reads were re-called with MiXCR into one record per CDR3 protein. Among more than 350,000 distinct CDR3 sequences listed, approximately 39% were seen once. The source of this sequence is a girl aged 2-10 years with multiple sclerosis. Sequenced input: blood.

CDR3 nucleotides: TGCGCCAGCAGTTATACGGTCCAGGCAGGGAGCTCCTATAATTCACCCCTCCACTTT. Protein: CASSYTVQAGSSYNSPLHF. This chain joins TRBV5-1 and TRBJ1-6, with D possibly matching TRBD1 (5 bases). The V and J ends lost 5 bases and 0 bases respectively, with 21 bases between them. CDR3 length: 19 amino acids. Germline CDR1 is SGHRS and CDR2 is YFSETQ.